Below are 28 T cell receptor beta chains sequenced from a single sample in a study of T cell responses to AZD1222 COVID-19 vaccine. The data were produced by immunoSEQ multiplex PCR, yet TCRdb's version contains in-frame clones alone and is incomplete. The sample records about 84,000 clones, 75% to 90% being singletons. This sample comprised peripheral blood, obtained 28 days after the second AZD1222 dose. Source of these receptors: an adult who received the AZD1222 COVID-19 vaccine.

This chain's CDR3 is CASPVGSGAGENEQFF. The CDR3 region has the DNA TGTGCCAGCCCTGTCGGTAGCGGAGCTGGTGAGAATGAGCAGTTCTTC. The J gene is TRBJ2-1, the V gene TRBV2, with D possibly matching TRBD2 (6 bases). The V and J ends lost 8 bases and 7 bases respectively, with 24 bases between them. There are 16 residues in the CDR3. Germline lookup yields CDR1 SNHLY and CDR2 FYNNEI.

The rearrangement uses TRBV7-9 and TRBJ2-4, with 10 bases aligning to TRBD1. Germline V gene data show CDR1 as SEHNR and CDR2 as FQNEAQ (reference sequence). V lost 5 bases and J lost 2; bases outside the gene matches: 6. This CDR3 region has 16 residues. This CDR3 reads CASSTDRGLTKNIQYF. The CDR3 nucleotides read TGTGCCAGCAGCACCGACAGGGGGCTAACCAAAAACATTCAGTACTTC.

The chain is built from TRBV7-9 and TRBJ1-1, with D maybe TRBD1 (5 bases). The CDR3 length is 17 residues. CDR1 is SEHNR and CDR2 is FQNEAQ in the germline V gene (reference sequence). V shed 2 bases and J shed 5 bases, with 21 bases lying between them. CDR3 sequence: CASSLTRSGERGTEAFF. CDR3 in DNA: TGTGCCAGCAGCTTAACCCGGAGCGGGGAAAGGGGAACTGAAGCTTTCTTT.

The chain recombines TRBV9 with TRBJ2-2; 10 nucleotides match TRBD1. The CDR3 runs to 16 residues. Germline V gives CDR1 SGDLS, CDR2 YYNGEE. V shed 0 bases and J 6 bases; nucleotides not matched to a gene: 5. CDR3 nucleotides: TGTGCCAGCAGCGTAGGACAGGGGGCTTCGGCCGGGGAGCTGTTTTTT. It is translated as CASSVGQGASAGELFF.

CDR3: CSVNPSGSHEQYF. The DNA of the CDR3 is TGCAGCGTGAACCCTAGCGGGAGTCACGAGCAGTACTTC. The chain employs TRBV29-1 and TRBJ2-7, with TRBD2 matching 10 bases. The CDR3 has 13 residues. With V trimmed by 6 bases and J by 5 bases, 7 bases remained unmatched. Germline V gene sequence: CDR1 SQVTM, CDR2 ANQGSEA.

This clone was observed a few times. The V and J genes are TRBV2 and TRBJ1-2; 7 bases align to TRBD1. V shed 6 bases and J 5 bases; nucleotides not matched to a gene: 3. From germline, CDR1 is SNHLY and CDR2 FYNNEI. This CDR3 has 12 residues. This CDR3 is CASRPRGYGYTF. The CDR3 DNA reads TGTGCCAGCAGGCCCAGGGGGTATGGCTACACCTTC.

The table lists this clone with a count of one. The chain joins TRBV11-3 to TRBJ2-3, with 9 bases fitting TRBD2. Germline V gene sequence: CDR1 SGHNT, CDR2 YENEEA. Trimming at V came to 5 bases and at J to 3 bases, leaving 12 bases not matched to a gene. The length of the CDR3 is 17 residues. The CDR3 is CASSPRGSGGLTDTQYF. The CDR3 DNA follows: TGTGCCAGCAGCCCTAGAGGTAGCGGGGGACTTACAGATACGCAGTATTTT.

CDR3 in amino acids: CSVHGPGESGYTF. For the CDR3, the DNA is TGCAGCGTTCACGGCCCAGGGGAATCGGGCTACACCTTC. The V and J genes are TRBV29-1 and TRBJ1-2; D perhaps matches TRBD1 (6 bases). CDR1 SQVTM and CDR2 ANQGSEA come from the germline V gene. The CDR3 totals 13 residues. Trimming removed 5 bases from V and 8 bases from J, with 18 bases in between.

This chain links TRBV6-5 with TRBJ2-7, with 9 bases identical to TRBD1. Trimming cost V 6 bases and J 3 bases; bases outside gene matches: 6. This CDR3 has 14 amino acids. The germline CDR1 and CDR2 sequences are MNHEY and SVGAGI. The CDR3 DNA follows: TGTGCCAGCAGAGACACAGGGGGCGGCTACGAGCAGTACTTC. Translation gives CASRDTGGGYEQYF.

This clone was counted only a few times. The rearrangement joins TRBV6-5 to TRBJ1-1; D might be TRBD1 (6 bases). V was clipped by 6 bases and J by 4 bases, with 18 bases between them. Germline V gene sequence: CDR1 MNHEY, CDR2 SVGAGI. The CDR3 spans 15 residues. CDR3 amino acids: CASSSGGGPFTEAFF. The CDR3 DNA reads TGTGCCAGCAGCTCCGGGGGGGGCCCCTTCACTGAAGCTTTCTTT.

The V gene is TRBV4-3, the J gene TRBJ1-1; 7 bases fit TRBD1. V lost 0 bases, J lost 1 base, and 2 bases stayed unmatched. The CDR3 spans 15 residues. Germline assignment: CDR1 LGHNA and CDR2 YSLEER. The CDR3 loop is CASSQEHRGNTEAFF. In nucleotides, the CDR3 is TGCGCCAGCAGCCAAGAACACAGGGGGAACACTGAAGCTTTCTTT.

V is TRBV7-8 and J is TRBJ1-3, with D unclear. CDR1 is SGHVS, CDR2 FQNEAQ, per germline. Trimming removed 5 bases at V and 7 bases at J, with 21 bases between. The CDR3 is 16 amino acids. The CDR3: CASSTNSARMGNTIYF. The CDR3 DNA follows: TGTGCCAGCAGCACCAACTCCGCGAGAATGGGGAACACCATATATTTT.

The chain is built from TRBV6-5 and TRBJ1-2, with a possible D match to TRBD1 (6 bases). The CDR3 covers 16 residues. Germline CDR1 MNHEY, CDR2 SVGAGI. Trimming shortened V by 0 bases and J by 4 bases, and 15 bases separated the two germline ends. The CDR3 region is CASSYSNTGHGYGYTF. In DNA form, the CDR3 reads TGTGCCAGCAGTTACTCGAATACAGGGCATGGCTATGGCTACACCTTC.

This clone showed up just a few times. The chain couples TRBV7-2 to TRBJ1-1; TRBD1 is a possible D gene (6 bases). From germline, CDR1 is SGHTA and CDR2 FQGNSA. Trimming left V 3 bases short and J 4 bases short, with 12 bases between. The CDR3 contains 14 residues. The chain's CDR3 is CASSLDSLPTEAFF. CDR3 nucleotide sequence: TGTGCCAGCAGCTTGGACAGCCTCCCCACTGAAGCTTTCTTT.

CDR3 coding DNA: TGTGCCAGCAGTGAATCTTGGAGGGGCTACACCTTC. As protein: CASSESWRGYTF. This sequence joins TRBV6-1 and TRBJ1-2; the D is unclear. Trimming took off 2 bases at V and 8 bases at J, with 9 bases between the two ends. CDR1 MNHNS and CDR2 SASEGT come from the germline V gene. The CDR3 loop spans 12 amino acids.

This chain links TRBV18 with TRBJ1-5; 10 nucleotides line up with TRBD1. Unmatched junction bases numbered 3, after V lost 3 bases and J lost 7 bases. Germline CDR1 KGHSH, CDR2 LQKENI. CDR3 length equals 14 residues. DNA of the CDR3: TGTGCCAGCTCACCCGACAGGGGGCGGCAGCCCCAGCATTTT. This codes for CASSPDRGRQPQHF.

The chain couples TRBV10-3 to TRBJ2-1; 10 nucleotides line up with TRBD2. The CDR3 extends over 15 amino acids. Germline V gene data show CDR1 as ENHRY and CDR2 as SYGVKD. The V and J ends lost 8 bases and 6 bases, in that order; junction bases with no gene match: 10. The CDR3 nucleotides are TGTGCCATCGGGCTAGCGGGAGAACCGACCAATGAGCAGTTCTTC. Translating gives CAIGLAGEPTNEQFF.

The rearrangement uses TRBV7-2 and TRBJ1-2; a possible D gene is TRBD1 (5 bases). CDR1 is SGHTA, CDR2 FQGNSA, per germline. The CDR3 covers 14 residues. V lost 1 base and J lost 2, with 8 bases in between. CDR3 coding DNA: TGTGCCAGCAGCTTAGGACAGCCCAACTATGGCTACACCTTC. Translation gives CASSLGQPNYGYTF.

The J gene is TRBJ2-1, the V gene TRBV18, with 8 nucleotides matching TRBD2. The CDR3 has 17 residues. Germline values: CDR1 KGHSH, CDR2 LQKENI. V trimming: 0 bases; J trimming: 0 bases; junction bases outside the gene matches: 4. Written as DNA, the CDR3 is TGTGCCAGCTCACCACCGTCCGGGACTAGCTCCTACAATGAGCAGTTCTTC. Residues: CASSPPSGTSSYNEQFF.

The rearrangement links TRBV24-1 to TRBJ1-4, with D maybe TRBD1 (5 bases). This CDR3 is built from 16 residues. V was clipped by 4 bases and J by 4 bases, with 15 bases between them. Germline V gene sequence: CDR1 KGHDR, CDR2 SFDVKD. CDR3 region: CATSELYGTLNEKLFF. CDR3 sequence (DNA): TGTGCCACCAGTGAATTATACGGGACTCTTAATGAAAAACTGTTTTTT.

The chain links TRBV5-1 to TRBJ2-3; D call uncertain. CDR3 length equals 14 residues. Trimming cost V 0 bases and J 2 bases, with 7 bases left between them. Per the germline V gene, CDR1 is SGHRS and CDR2 is YFSETQ. CDR3 residues: CASSLGQFTDTQYF. In DNA form, the CDR3 reads TGCGCCAGCAGCTTGGGGCAGTTCACAGATACGCAGTATTTT.

The rearrangement links TRBV2 to TRBJ2-7; 9 bases align to TRBD1. CDR1 SNHLY and CDR2 FYNNEI come from the germline V gene. V shed 8 bases, J shed 2 bases, and the junction held 1 base outside the gene matches. This CDR3 is built from 12 residues. CDR3 sequence reads: CASGTGTYEQYF. CDR3 nucleotide sequence: TGTGCCAGCGGGACAGGGACCTACGAGCAGTACTTC.

This clone was counted once. The chain joins TRBV29-1 to TRBJ2-7; unclear D gene. Germline CDR1 reads SQVTM; CDR2 reads ANQGSEA. The V end lost 4 bases, the J end lost 1 base, and 17 bases lay between the germline ends. CDR3 length: 15 amino acids. The CDR3 sequence: CSVVVPVGSSYEQYF. The CDR3 nucleotides read TGCAGCGTTGTGGTGCCGGTTGGCAGTTCCTACGAGCAGTACTTC.

J is TRBJ2-1 and V is TRBV19; TRBD2 might be the D (5 bases). The ends were cut back, 7 bases at V and 8 bases at J, with 21 bases in the middle. CDR1 LNHDA and CDR2 SQIVND come from the germline V gene (reference sequence). This CDR3 spans 15 amino acids. The CDR3 coding sequence is TGTGCCAGTAACACTCCCGGGGAAGGGATCTATGAGCAGTTCTTC. Protein: CASNTPGEGIYEQFF.

The chain employs TRBV10-3 and TRBJ2-1, with D perhaps given as TRBD1 or TRBD2 (7 bases each). The CDR3 has 14 residues. Trimming shortened V by 3 bases and J by 8 bases, and 14 bases separated the two germline ends. Germline V gene data show CDR1 as ENHRY and CDR2 as SYGVKD. The CDR3 region has the DNA TGTGCCATCAGTGACCTACAGGGGAGGGATGAGCAGTTCTTC. Translation: CAISDLQGRDEQFF.

The gene calls are TRBV12-5 and TRBJ1-5; D uncertain. The V gene's germline CDR1 is LGHNT and CDR2 FRNRAP. V was trimmed by 2 bases and J by 5 bases, leaving 4 bases between them. The CDR3 is 12 residues long. This CDR3 is CASGLRDQPQHF. The CDR3 DNA sequence: TGTGCTAGTGGTTTGAGAGATCAGCCCCAGCATTTT.

This clone was seen a few times. The genes are TRBV19 and TRBJ1-1; D unclear. The CDR3 has 13 residues. V lost 6 bases and J 1 base, leaving 9 bases between the germline ends. Germline values: CDR1 LNHDA, CDR2 SQIVND (reference sequence). CDR3 bases: TGTGCCAGTAGCATGGAACGGAACACTGAAGCTTTCTTT. Protein: CASSMERNTEAFF.

The sample holds one count of this clone. V usage is TRBV3-1 (or the pseudogene TRBV3-2) and J usage is TRBJ2-2; D is uncertain. The length of the CDR3 is 15 residues. The V gene's germline CDR1 is LGHDT and CDR2 YNNKEL (reference sequence). V dropped 3 bases and J dropped 5 bases, with 13 bases sitting between them. The CDR3 here is CASSQERMGTGELFF. The CDR3 DNA reads TGTGCCAGCAGCCAGGAACGGATGGGGACCGGGGAGCTGTTTTTT.